This TCR beta chain was retrieved from a study of blood T cell repertoires in COVID-19. The CDR3 contains 14 residues. V lost 6 bases and J lost 4; bases outside the gene matches: 5. The germline gives CDR1 MNHEY, CDR2 SVGAGI. Assay: immunoSEQ multiplex PCR; the TCRdb copy retains only in-frame clones and omits some. The table includes some 50,000 clones, 82% detected once. Sequenced material: peripheral blood. This receptor was obtained from a woman older than 75 with acute or convalescent COVID-19. The chain links TRBV6-5 to TRBJ1-1, with 10 bases lining up with TRBD1. CDR3 protein: CASSDGQGGTEAFF. CDR3 nucleotides: TGTGCCAGCAGCGACGGACAGGGGGGCACTGAAGCTTTCTTT.